A selection of T cell receptor beta chains follows, all from one sample in a study of blood T cell repertoires in COVID-19. The data were produced by immunoSEQ multiplex PCR, yet TCRdb's version contains in-frame clones alone and is incomplete. Of about 100,000 clones listed, around 92% were seen once; the top ten hold around 5.8%. The sample was peripheral blood. These receptors were taken from a man aged 50 to 60 with active COVID-19. The CDR3 runs from the conserved cysteine through the conserved F or W. A D gene is named only where the DNA matches it firmly. The size field is filled for only some rows; it gives once, few, many or a size class.

. | 13 | TRBJ1-1 | . | TRBV18 | CASSEGRDTEAFF | TGTGCCAGCTCCGAGGGGAGGGACACTGAAGCTTTCTTT
once | 12 | TRBJ1-6 | . | TRBV28 | CASTHFRSPLHF | TGTGCCAGCACCCACTTTCGATCACCCCTCCACTTT
. | 11 | TRBJ2-7 | . | TRBV30 | CAWSGRLEQYF | TGTGCCTGGAGTGGTCGGTTAGAGCAGTACTTC
. | 17 | TRBJ1-1 | . | TRBV30 | CAWSDSRGSLRNTEAFF | TGTGCCTGGAGCGATTCCAGGGGTAGTCTGAGGAACACTGAAGCTTTCTTT
. | 14 | TRBJ2-2 | . | TRBV7-3 | CASSLVSNTGELFF | TGTGCCAGCAGCTTAGTATCGAACACCGGGGAGCTGTTTTTT
. | 12 | TRBJ2-7 | . | TRBV30 | CAWRLQGPEQYF | TGTGCCTGGAGATTACAGGGCCCCGAGCAGTACTTC
. | 14 | TRBJ1-4 | . | TRBV5-1 | CASSPRGGNEKLFF | TGCGCCAGCAGTCCGAGGGGGGGCAATGAAAAACTGTTTTTT
. | 14 | TRBJ2-1 | TRBD1 | TRBV7-2 | CASSTGTGYNEQFF | TGTGCCAGCAGCACCGGGACAGGGTACAATGAGCAGTTCTTC
once | 16 | TRBJ2-7 | TRBD2 | TRBV5-1 | CASSAGGTAPTYEQYF | TGCGCCAGCAGCGCGGGAGGGACAGCGCCCACCTACGAGCAGTACTTC
. | 13 | TRBJ1-5 | . | TRBV30 | CAWASRGNQPQHF | TGTGCCTGGGCTTCTAGAGGCAATCAGCCCCAGCATTTT
. | 15 | TRBJ1-3 | . | TRBV7-3 | CASSPGHGSGNTIYF | TGTGCCAGCTCCCCGGGACACGGATCTGGAAACACCATATATTTT
. | 20 | TRBJ2-1 | TRBD1 | TRBV2 | CASSNKPPGQGASSYNEQFF | TGTGCCAGCAGTAACAAACCACCCGGACAGGGGGCGAGCTCCTACAATGAGCAGTTCTTC
. | 16 | TRBJ2-1 | TRBD2 | TRBV11-3 | CASSLAPSGSYNEQFF | TGTGCCAGCAGCTTAGCCCCCAGCGGGAGTTACAATGAGCAGTTCTTC
once | 14 | TRBJ2-5 | TRBD2 | TRBV5-4 | CASSRGLVQETQYF | TGTGCCAGCAGCAGGGGACTAGTCCAAGAGACCCAGTACTTC
once | 15 | TRBJ1-2 | . | TRBV9 | CASTVMGAGPIGYTF | TGTGCCAGTACCGTAATGGGGGCAGGCCCAATAGGCTACACCTTC
. | 16 | TRBJ2-1 | TRBD2 | TRBV7-9 | CASSPGTSGSYNEQFF | TGTGCCAGCAGCCCAGGGACTAGCGGATCCTACAATGAGCAGTTCTTC
few | 18 | TRBJ1-6 | TRBD1 | TRBV19 | CASSIVGTGQTRISPLHF | TGTGCCAGTAGTATAGTCGGGACAGGGCAGACGAGAATATCACCCCTCCACTTT
. | 16 | TRBJ2-1 | TRBD2 | TRBV15 | CATSRMLAGVYDEQFF | TGTGCCACCAGCAGAATGCTAGCGGGAGTTTATGATGAGCAGTTCTTC
. | 14 | TRBJ1-1 | . | TRBV6-5 | CASIRDTRNTEAFF | TGTGCCAGCATCCGGGACACACGGAACACTGAAGCTTTCTTT
. | 14 | TRBJ2-7 | . | TRBV14 | CASSQQETTYEQYF | TGTGCCAGCAGCCAGCAGGAAACGACCTACGAGCAGTACTTC
. | 12 | TRBJ2-3 | . | TRBV19 | CASRSGTDTQYF | TGTGCCAGTAGGTCGGGCACAGATACGCAGTATTTT
. | 13 | TRBJ1-1 | TRBD1 | TRBV7-8 | CASGRTGGTEAFF | TGTGCCAGCGGACGGACAGGCGGCACTGAAGCTTTCTTT
. | 13 | TRBJ1-5 | . | TRBV12-3/TRBV12-4 | CASSSHSNQPQHF | TGTGCCAGCAGTTCCCATAGCAATCAGCCCCAGCATTTT
. | 12 | TRBJ1-5 | . | TRBV12-3/TRBV12-4 | CASSQSNQPQHF | TGTGCCAGCAGTCAATCCAATCAGCCCCAGCATTTT
. | 15 | TRBJ2-1 | TRBD2 | TRBV11-1 | CASRGRESKQDEQFF | TGTGCCAGCAGGGGGAGGGAAAGTAAACAGGATGAGCAGTTCTTC
. | 17 | TRBJ1-1 | TRBD1 | TRBV2 | CASSDPGQGPTGTEAFF | TGTGCCAGCAGTGACCCGGGACAGGGACCGACGGGCACTGAAGCTTTCTTT
. | 14 | TRBJ2-1 | TRBD2 | TRBV7-3 | CASSRGGSYNEQFF | TGTGCCAGCAGCCGGGGAGGGTCCTACAATGAGCAGTTCTTC
. | 14 | TRBJ2-5 | . | TRBV24-1 | CATSDSGVRETQYF | TGTGCCACCAGTGATTCAGGGGTTCGGGAGACCCAGTACTTC
. | 16 | TRBJ2-1 | TRBD2 | TRBV9 | CASSAYPSGRYNEQFF | TGTGCCAGCAGCGCCTACCCTAGCGGGAGGTACAATGAGCAGTTCTTC